Below, 18 T cell receptor beta chains from the same sample are listed, as sequenced in a study of OX40 agonist ivuxolimab in advanced cancers. Measured with immunoSEQ multiplex PCR; TCRdb has only the in-frame clones, and not every one. The sample contains under 90,000 clones, approximately 85% of which appear only once. Sequenced here: CD4+ or CD8+ T cells sorted from blood, sampled in a trial of the OX40 agonist ivuxolimab. The receptors were sampled from an adult with an advanced solid tumor such as melanoma, head and neck, liver or kidney cancer.

The chain joins TRBV9 to TRBJ1-2; D is unresolved. This CDR3 is built from 16 residues. The germline V gene has CDR1 SGDLS and CDR2 YYNGEE. V shed 0 bases and J shed 5 bases, with 17 bases lying between them. CDR3: CASSVVGGSLPYGYTF. The CDR3 coding sequence is TGTGCCAGCAGCGTAGTAGGTGGGAGCTTACCTTATGGCTACACCTTC.

This clone was counted between two and nine times. J is TRBJ2-2 and V is TRBV4-2, with 8 nucleotides matching TRBD2. Trimming cost V 1 base and J 8 bases; bases outside gene matches: 6. This CDR3 comprises 15 residues. Germline V gene sequence: CDR1 LGHNA, CDR2 YNFKEQ. As DNA, the CDR3 is TGTGCCAGCAGCCAAGCCGGCGGGGGGCCGGGGGAGCTGTTTTTT. It codes for CASSQAGGGPGELFF.

The J gene is TRBJ2-7, the V gene TRBV6-1; 15 bases are shared with TRBD2. In germline, CDR1 is MNHNS, CDR2 SASEGT. The CDR3 spans 19 residues. Unmatched junction bases numbered 13, after V lost 2 bases and J lost 5 bases. In DNA form, the CDR3 reads TGTGCCAGCAGTGAAAGGCGGACTAGCGGGGGGGCCCTGATGGACGAGCAGTACGTC. Its translation is CASSERRTSGGALMDEQYV.

The chain recombines TRBV6-6 with TRBJ2-7, with 7 bases matching TRBD2. Trimming removed 1 base from V and 2 bases from J; junction bases left unmatched: 8. Germline V gene data show CDR1 as MNHNY and CDR2 as SVGAGI (reference sequence). CDR3 length: 16 amino acids. The CDR3 bases are TGTGCCAGCAGTTACTTGGGAGGGCCTCTCACCTACGAGCAGTACGTC. This sequence encodes CASSYLGGPLTYEQYV.

J is TRBJ1-2 and V is TRBV28, with TRBD1 matching 8 bases. CDR1 MDHEN and CDR2 SYDVKM come from the germline V gene. The length of the CDR3 is 14 residues. Trimming removed 2 bases from V and 8 bases from J; junction bases left unmatched: 7. The CDR3 is CASSLRQGLWGYTF. The CDR3 DNA reads TGTGCCAGCAGTTTACGACAGGGGTTGTGGGGCTACACCTTC.

The CDR3 nucleotides read TGTGCCAGCAGGGGCTATAACACCTACGAGCAGTACTTC. This translates into CASRGYNTYEQYF. The V gene is TRBV10-3, the J gene TRBJ2-7; D might be TRBD1 (6 bases). The V and J ends lost 10 bases and 2 bases respectively, with 15 bases between them. The CDR3 is 13 residues long. Germline V gives CDR1 ENHRY, CDR2 SYGVKD.

With respect to this clone: At one of its ends the junction is not consistent with the germline gene, which may arise from a read error. The V call is TRBV25-1, the J call TRBJ2-4, with D possibly matching TRBD2 (6 bases). The germline CDR1 and CDR2 sequences are MGHDK and SYGVNS. This CDR3 comprises 12 residues. The CDR3 protein is CASSEDGLAPVF. The CDR3 nucleotides read TGTGCCAGCAGTGAAGATGGTCTAGCGCCGGTCTTC.

In this sample, this clone turned up a few times. The rearrangement uses TRBV7-2 and TRBJ2-2, with D possibly TRBD2 on 5 matching bases. Germline V gene data show CDR1 as SGHTA and CDR2 as FQGNSA. Between the trimmed V and J ends, which lost 5 bases and 4 bases, there was a span of 11 bases. The CDR3 runs to 14 residues. The CDR3 protein is CASSRQRGTGELFF. In DNA form, the CDR3 reads TGTGCCAGCAGCCGCCAACGGGGCACCGGGGAGCTGTTTTTT.

The chain carries TRBV5-5 and TRBJ1-1, with a possible D match to TRBD1 (6 bases). Trimming took 4 bases from V and 8 from J, leaving 18 bases between them. The CDR3 consists of 14 residues. Germline-derived CDR1 and CDR2 are SGHKS and YYEKEE (reference sequence). The DNA for the CDR3 is TGTGCCAGCAGCGGAACGACAGGCGCCGGAGAAGCTTTCTTT. Protein sequence: CASSGTTGAGEAFF.

The chain links TRBV18 to TRBJ1-2; D gene unclear. Germline CDR1 and CDR2: KGHSH and LQKENI. Trimming pared 2 bases from V and 2 bases from J, leaving 9 bases between. This CDR3 spans 14 amino acids. The chain's CDR3 is CASSPGVGNYGYTF. The CDR3 nucleotides read TGTGCCAGCTCACCAGGGGTAGGGAACTATGGCTACACCTTC. The variable domain in full, with the rest retrieved from reference TRBV18 and TRBJ1-2, is NAGVMQNPRHLVRRRGQEARLRCSPMKGHSHVYWYRQLPEEGLKFMVYLQKENIIDESGMPKERFSAEFPKEGPSILRIQQVVRGDSAAYFCASSPGVGNYGYTFGSGTRLTVV.

V and J are TRBV4-2 and TRBJ1-2; D not certain. Deletions cut 4 bases from V and 6 bases from J, with 15 bases between. The CDR3 has 14 amino acids. CDR1 is LGHNA, CDR2 YNFKEQ, per germline. CDR3 in amino acids: CASSPWAADNGYTF. DNA of the CDR3: TGTGCCAGCAGCCCCTGGGCGGCCGATAATGGCTACACCTTC.

This clone has a single count. The V call is TRBV4-1, the J call TRBJ1-5; 8 bases align to TRBD1. Germline lookup yields CDR1 MGHRA and CDR2 YSYEKL. The CDR3 sequence is 15 residues long. Germline trimming cut 1 base from V and 4 bases from J; bases unmatched to any gene: 3. CDR3 DNA sequence: TGCGCCAGCAGCCAAGGACAGGGGATAAATCAGCCCCAGCATTTT. Amino acids: CASSQGQGINQPQHF.

Details on this clone: This sample includes further DNA sequences coding for the same CDR3. This sequence joins TRBV28 and TRBJ2-7; D remains unclear. The germline gives CDR1 MDHEN, CDR2 SYDVKM. The CDR3 runs 12 residues. The V end lost 2 bases, the J end lost 3 bases, and 5 bases lay between the germline ends. As DNA, the CDR3 is TGTGCCAGCAGTTTAGGCAGCTACGAGCAGTACTTC. Amino acids: CASSLGSYEQYF. The full variable domain, its missing parts supplied by reference TRBV28 and TRBJ2-7, is DVKVTQSSRYLVKRTGEKVFLECVQDMDHENMFWYRQDPGLGLRLIYFSYDVKMKEKGDIPEGYSVSREKKERFSLILESASTNQTSMYLCASSLGSYEQYFGPGTRLTVT.

This clone is a singleton in its sample. V usage is TRBV7-2 and J usage is TRBJ2-6, with D maybe TRBD2 (5 bases). Germline V lookup: CDR1 SGHTA, CDR2 FQGNSA. The CDR3 has 16 residues. The germline V and J ends were trimmed by 2 bases and 2 bases, with 10 bases remaining between them. CDR3: CASSLLAGAGANVLTF. The CDR3 DNA sequence: TGTGCCAGCAGCTTACTGGCCGGGGCTGGGGCCAACGTCCTGACTTTC.

The gene calls are TRBV30 and TRBJ1-5, with D possibly TRBD1 on 6 matching bases. V was trimmed by 5 bases and J by 1 base, leaving 15 bases between them. The CDR3 contains 15 residues. CDR1 and CDR2 from the germline V gene are GTSNPN and SVGIG (reference sequence). CDR3 sequence: CAWDRGGVSNQPQHF. The CDR3 DNA reads TGTGCCTGGGATCGGGGGGGCGTGAGCAATCAGCCCCAGCATTTT.

This clone is a singleton in its sample. This chain links TRBV9 with TRBJ2-3, with 8 bases aligning to TRBD1. V lost 2 bases and J lost 2; bases outside the gene matches: 7. CDR3 size: 16 residues. Per germline, CDR1 SGDLS and CDR2 YYNGEE. CDR3 in DNA: TGTGCCAGCAGCGTTACCGGGACAGGAGCCACAGATACGCAGTATTTT. Translating gives CASSVTGTGATDTQYF.

The V call is TRBV27, the J call TRBJ2-3; D is perhaps TRBD1 or TRBD2 (5 bases each). CDR3 length: 16 residues. CDR1 MNHEY and CDR2 SMNVEV come from the germline V gene (reference sequence). Between the trimmed V and J ends, which lost 7 bases and 8 bases, there was a span of 25 bases. The CDR3 protein is CASTSLRGAYWVTQYF. The DNA of the CDR3 is TGTGCCAGCACCTCTCTCCGAGGGGCGTATTGGGTTACGCAGTATTTT.

This clone was detected once. This chain connects TRBV19 to TRBJ1-5; 7 positions match TRBD1. V was pared by 5 bases and J by 4 bases, with 8 bases of the junction left unmatched. Germline CDR1 LNHDA, CDR2 SQIVND (reference sequence). There are 15 residues in the CDR3. The chain's CDR3 is CASSLTGQPNQPQHF. CDR3 DNA sequence: TGTGCCAGTAGTTTAACGGGACAGCCGAATCAGCCCCAGCATTTT.